This T cell receptor (beta chain) is drawn from a study of shared clonotypes between healthy human individuals. In the study overall: Donor ages ranged 18 to 49 years: a couple of women, a few men.

Sorted-subset replicate PCR reactions were performed with about 200 ng DNA, corresponding to 30,000 or so T cell genomes. Generated by immunoSEQ multiplex PCR, the TCRdb table keeps only in-frame clones and is missing some. The sample contains roughly 1.4 million clones, approximately 98.5% of which appear only once. Whole-study findings and limits: Limitation of the genetic and exposure-history diversity represented came from the few donors.

The CDR3 covers 14 residues. Germline V gene data show CDR1 as SGDLS and CDR2 as YYNGEE. Trimming took off 3 bases at V and 6 bases at J, with 13 bases between the two ends. Only Caucasian adults living in Nashville, Tennessee served as donors. As regards this clone: Its antigen is still unknown.

The chain joins TRBV9 to TRBJ1-5, with a possible D match to TRBD1 (5 bases). The TCR originated in a man aged 25-40 years in good health. Sequencing was performed on naive CD4+ T cells sorted from blood. Noted subset: CD45RA+ positively selected. CDR3: CASSAGWGIQPQHF. The CDR3 DNA follows: TGTGCCAGCAGCGCCGGGTGGGGGATTCAGCCCCAGCATTTT.